This T cell receptor beta chain was sequenced in a study of T cell clones after liver transplantation. About the study: A pre-transplant mixed lymphocyte reaction with TCRbeta sequencing defined graft-donor-reactive clones followed in post-transplant blood. Third-party-reactive TCRbeta sequences from pre-transplant mixed lymphocyte reactions served as antigen-independent comparators. Three of the eight recipients were HCV-positive; the rest had non-autoimmune, non-viral transplant indications. Regarding the study as a whole: Post-transplant time points were not standardized, so conclusions are preliminary.

Germline CDR1 and CDR2: LGHNA and YSLEER. With 5 bases removed from V and 1 base from J, the gap between germline ends came to 14 bases. This CDR3 is built from 15 residues. Data came from immunoSEQ multiplex PCR; TCRdb stores just in-frame clones and leaves some out. The table lists fewer than 25,000 clones, approximately 88% of them singletons, with 10% to 15% in the top ten. A remark on this clone: The antigen remains undetermined.

The chain has TRBV4-3 and TRBJ1-1, with a tentative D call TRBD1 (6 bases). This receptor was identified in a human donor who received a liver transplant. The source was CD8+ T cells from blood, collected before liver transplant. The CDR3: CASSSFGGANTEAFF. CDR3 sequence (DNA): TGCGCCAGCAGCTCTTTTGGGGGGGCGAACACTGAAGCTTTCTTT.